This T cell receptor (beta chain) is drawn from a study of human T cells and chemical hapten exposure. TCRdb recomputed calls from the RACE reads with MiXCR, one row per CDR3 protein. The data show under 300,000 distinct CDR3 sequences, around 7% seen once. At least ten counts were recorded for this clonotype. Time point described: pre-sensitization, week 0. Treatment noted: therapeutic diphenylcyclopropenone sensitization with weekly scalp DPC. V gave up 4 bases and J gave up 5 bases, with 12 bases separating them. The germline gives CDR1 SGHKS, CDR2 YYEKEE (reference sequence). The CDR3 runs 14 residues.

This TCR was sampled from a man aged 18 to 35 with alopecia areata. Some clones in this sample may be carry-over from other donors' samples. This chain connects TRBV5-5 to TRBJ2-2, with D possibly being TRBD2 (6 bases). Here the sequenced sample was whole blood, taken in connection with sensitization to the hapten diphenylcyclopropenone (DPC). CDR3 residues: CASSPTLATGELFF. CDR3 nucleotides: TGTGCCAGCAGCCCTACTCTAGCGACCGGGGAGCTGTTTTTT. Supplemented by reference TRBV5-5 and TRBJ2-2, the full variable domain reads DAGVTQSPTHLIKTRGQQVTLRCSPISGHKSVSWYQQVLGQGPQFIFQYYEKEERGRGNFPDRFSARQFPNYSSELNVNALLLGDSALYLCASSPTLATGELFFGEGSRLTVL.